This T cell receptor beta chain is from a study of breast tumors, draining lymph nodes, adjacent tissues. MiXCR was run by TCRdb on the multiplex PCR reads, yielding one entry per CDR3 protein. The table shows some 15,000 distinct CDR3 sequences, with 60% to 75% occurring only once. The sample holds a few counts of this clonotype. Germline trimming cut 2 bases from V and 2 bases from J; bases unmatched to any gene: 6. CDR1 and CDR2 (germline): MNHEY, SMNVEV (reference sequence). This CDR3 is built from 17 residues. The sample taken for sequencing was tumor-adjacent breast tissue. The rearrangement links TRBV27 to TRBJ2-5, with 12 bases identical to TRBD2. The source is a female donor with breast cancer. Some clones in this sample may be carry-over from other donors' samples. CDR3 protein: CASSLTGTSGQQETQYF. CDR3 nucleotide sequence: TGTGCCAGCAGTTTAACCGGGACTAGCGGGCAACAAGAGACCCAGTACTTC.